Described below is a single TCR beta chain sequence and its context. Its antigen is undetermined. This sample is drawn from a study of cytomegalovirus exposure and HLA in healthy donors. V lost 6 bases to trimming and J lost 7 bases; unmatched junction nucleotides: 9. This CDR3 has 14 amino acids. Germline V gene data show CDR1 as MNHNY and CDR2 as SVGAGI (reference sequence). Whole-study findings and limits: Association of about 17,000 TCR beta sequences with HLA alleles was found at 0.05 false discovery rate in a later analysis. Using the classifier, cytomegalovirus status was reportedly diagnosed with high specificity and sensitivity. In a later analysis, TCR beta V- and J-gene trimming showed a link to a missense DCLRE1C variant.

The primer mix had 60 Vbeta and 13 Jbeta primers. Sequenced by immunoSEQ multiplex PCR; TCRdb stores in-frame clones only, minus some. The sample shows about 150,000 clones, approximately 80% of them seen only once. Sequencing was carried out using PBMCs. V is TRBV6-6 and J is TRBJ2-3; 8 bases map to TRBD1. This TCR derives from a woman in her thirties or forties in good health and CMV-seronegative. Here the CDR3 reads CASRMQGAKNTQYF. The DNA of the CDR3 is TGTGCCAGCAGGATGCAGGGGGCAAAAAATACGCAGTATTTT.